This TCR beta chain was identified in a study of blood T cell repertoires in COVID-19. At the level of the study: Collection of acute and convalescent COVID-19 samples took place in the United States, Italy and Spain.

A Seattle source enrolled patients during active infection and followed them longitudinally. The CDR3 covers 15 residues. Trimming at V came to 4 bases and at J to 6 bases, leaving 8 bases not matched to a gene. Germline V gene data show CDR1 as KGHSH and CDR2 as LQKENI. Authors' processing steps: Reference gene primer amplification in the assay estimated nucleated cell counts. Profiling relied on immunoSEQ multiplex PCR, and the TCRdb table lists in-frame clones only, not all of them. V and J calls and clone size come straight from that table; D and trimming were deduced from the DNA. This table holds 150,000 to 190,000 clones, roughly 84% found once.

The sequence was collected from a woman aged 55-70 years with COVID-19, enrolled during active disease. The sample was peripheral blood. V and J are TRBV18 and TRBJ2-7; 11 bases fit TRBD1. The CDR3 DNA follows: TGTGCCAGCTCACGAGGACAGGGGGCTTTTCTCGAGCAGTACGTC. Encoded protein: CASSRGQGAFLEQYV.